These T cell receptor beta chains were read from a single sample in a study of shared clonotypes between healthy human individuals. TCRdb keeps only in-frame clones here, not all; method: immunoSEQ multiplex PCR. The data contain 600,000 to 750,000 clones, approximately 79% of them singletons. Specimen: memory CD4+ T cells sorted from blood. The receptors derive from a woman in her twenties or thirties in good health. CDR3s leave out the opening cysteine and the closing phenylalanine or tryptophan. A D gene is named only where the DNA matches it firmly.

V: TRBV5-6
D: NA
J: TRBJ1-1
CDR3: ASSPDRPRMNTEAF

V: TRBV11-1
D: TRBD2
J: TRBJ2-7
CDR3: ASSLAASGGVDEQY

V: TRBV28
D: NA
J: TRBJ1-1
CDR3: ASSGADINTEAF

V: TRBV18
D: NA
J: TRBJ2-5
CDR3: ASSPLGDSLPRNQETQY

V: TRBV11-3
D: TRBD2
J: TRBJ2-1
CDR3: ASSARGAGGSYNEQF

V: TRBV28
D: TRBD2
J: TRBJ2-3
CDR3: ASSVLAGGGTDTQY

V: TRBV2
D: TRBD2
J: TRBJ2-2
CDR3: ASKLGLGPTGELF

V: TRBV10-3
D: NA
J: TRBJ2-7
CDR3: AISEMGEVEQY

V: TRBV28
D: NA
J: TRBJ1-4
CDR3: ASSLAGRINEKLF

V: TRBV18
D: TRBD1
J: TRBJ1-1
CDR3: ASSPNRGDGEAF

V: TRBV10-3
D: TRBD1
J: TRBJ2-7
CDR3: AISESLGQGAYEQY

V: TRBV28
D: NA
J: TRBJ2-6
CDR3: ASSRQLGANVLT

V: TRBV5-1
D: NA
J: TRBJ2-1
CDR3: ASSHGGANEQF

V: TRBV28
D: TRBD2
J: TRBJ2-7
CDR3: ASSSPGLSYEQY

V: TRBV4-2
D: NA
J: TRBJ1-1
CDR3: ASSQDLGGVSTEAF

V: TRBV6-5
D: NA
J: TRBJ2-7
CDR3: ASKPINTYEQY

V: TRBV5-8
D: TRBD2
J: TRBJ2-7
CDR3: ASSFVGNRRGGEQY

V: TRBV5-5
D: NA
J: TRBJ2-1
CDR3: ASSLGRRDEQF

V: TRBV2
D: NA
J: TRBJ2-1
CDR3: ASSVGEQF

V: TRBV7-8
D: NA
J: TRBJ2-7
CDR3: ASSPQASTSYEQY

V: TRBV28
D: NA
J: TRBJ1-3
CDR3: ASSLLSGDPGNTIY

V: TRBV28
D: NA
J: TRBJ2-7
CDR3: ASRNRGTYEQY

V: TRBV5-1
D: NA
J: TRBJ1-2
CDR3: ASSSAQGGFYGYT

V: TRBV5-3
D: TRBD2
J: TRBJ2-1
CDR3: ARSLDPSGSYNEQF

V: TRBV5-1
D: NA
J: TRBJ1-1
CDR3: ASSLDGDGHTEAF

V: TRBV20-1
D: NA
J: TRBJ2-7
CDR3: SARWGTEQY

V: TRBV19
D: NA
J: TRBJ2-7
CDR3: ASSMGGPTYEQY

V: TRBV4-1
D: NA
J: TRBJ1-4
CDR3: ASSQDLTVGEKLF

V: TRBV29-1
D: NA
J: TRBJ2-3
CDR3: SASGTENTDTQY

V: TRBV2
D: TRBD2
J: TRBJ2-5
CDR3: ASGRSGRYQETQY

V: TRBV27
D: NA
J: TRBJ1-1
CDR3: ASSSNSIMWGARNTEAF